One sample yielded the 3 T cell receptor beta chains listed below, sequenced in a study of T cell responses to AZD1222 COVID-19 vaccine. The protocol was immunoSEQ multiplex PCR, while the TCRdb copy is restricted to in-frame clones and leaves out a portion. The sample contains 150,000 to 180,000 clones, 90% of which appear only once. Source: peripheral blood, taken on day 0 of AZD1222 vaccination. The origin of the receptors is an adult in good health.

The sample holds one count of this clone. This chain joins TRBV7-9 and TRBJ2-1; 14 nucleotides match TRBD2. The CDR3 has 19 amino acids. Germline V gene data show CDR1 as SEHNR and CDR2 as FQNEAQ (reference sequence). The junction had 8 bases not matched to a gene; V was cut back by 4 bases and J by 0 bases. The CDR3 DNA sequence: TGTGCCAGCAGCTCCGGACTAGCGGGGGGACCGAGCTCCTACAATGAGCAGTTCTTC. Its protein is CASSSGLAGGPSSYNEQFF.

The chain uses TRBV7-3 and TRBJ1-1, with unresolved D. Germline lookup yields CDR1 SGHTA and CDR2 FQGTGA. This CDR3 has 13 amino acids. V dropped 2 bases and J dropped 8 bases, with 12 bases sitting between them. CDR3 nucleotides: TGTGCCAGCAGCTTAGATCTGGGCCTCGAAGCTTTCTTT. Its translation: CASSLDLGLEAFF.

This rearrangement joins TRBV3-1 (or the pseudogene TRBV3-2) to TRBJ2-1, with D hard to call. Trimming stripped 4 bases from V and 7 bases from J, with 8 bases between. CDR3 size: 12 residues. Germline V gives CDR1 LGHDT, CDR2 YNNKEL (reference sequence). The CDR3 region is CASSLLGNEQFF. CDR3 nucleotide sequence: TGTGCCAGCAGCCTGCTAGGAAATGAGCAGTTCTTC.